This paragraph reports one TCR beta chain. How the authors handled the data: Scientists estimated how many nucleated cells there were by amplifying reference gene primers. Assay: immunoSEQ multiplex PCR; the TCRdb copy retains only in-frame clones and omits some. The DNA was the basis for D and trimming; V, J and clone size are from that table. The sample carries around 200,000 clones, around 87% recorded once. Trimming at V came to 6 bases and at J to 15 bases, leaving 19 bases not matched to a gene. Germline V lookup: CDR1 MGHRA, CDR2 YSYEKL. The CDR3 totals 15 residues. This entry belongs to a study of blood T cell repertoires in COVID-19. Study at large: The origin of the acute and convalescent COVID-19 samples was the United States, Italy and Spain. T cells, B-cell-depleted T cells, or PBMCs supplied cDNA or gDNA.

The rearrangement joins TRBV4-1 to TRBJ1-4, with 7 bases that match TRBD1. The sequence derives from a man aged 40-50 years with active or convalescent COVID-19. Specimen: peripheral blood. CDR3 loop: CASRQGLARTKRVFF. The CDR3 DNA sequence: TGCGCCAGCAGACAGGGGCTCGCCCGGACCAAAAGGGTGTTTTTT.